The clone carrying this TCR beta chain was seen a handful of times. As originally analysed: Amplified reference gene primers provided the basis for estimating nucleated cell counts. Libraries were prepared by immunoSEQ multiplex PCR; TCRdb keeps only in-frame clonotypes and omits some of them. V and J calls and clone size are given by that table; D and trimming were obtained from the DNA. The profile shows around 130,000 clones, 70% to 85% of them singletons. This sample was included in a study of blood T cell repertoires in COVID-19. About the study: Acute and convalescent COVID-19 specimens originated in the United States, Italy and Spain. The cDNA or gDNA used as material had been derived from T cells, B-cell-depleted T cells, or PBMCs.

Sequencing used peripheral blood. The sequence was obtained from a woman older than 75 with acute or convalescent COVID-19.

The CDR3 DNA sequence: TGCAGCGTTTCGGCTAACTATGGCTACACCTTC. Translated: CSVSANYGYTF. The V gene is TRBV29-1, the J gene TRBJ1-2; D ambiguous. V lost 5 bases to trimming and J lost 0 bases, with 4 bases between them. Germline-derived CDR1 and CDR2 are SQVTM and ANQGSEA. The CDR3 has 11 amino acids.